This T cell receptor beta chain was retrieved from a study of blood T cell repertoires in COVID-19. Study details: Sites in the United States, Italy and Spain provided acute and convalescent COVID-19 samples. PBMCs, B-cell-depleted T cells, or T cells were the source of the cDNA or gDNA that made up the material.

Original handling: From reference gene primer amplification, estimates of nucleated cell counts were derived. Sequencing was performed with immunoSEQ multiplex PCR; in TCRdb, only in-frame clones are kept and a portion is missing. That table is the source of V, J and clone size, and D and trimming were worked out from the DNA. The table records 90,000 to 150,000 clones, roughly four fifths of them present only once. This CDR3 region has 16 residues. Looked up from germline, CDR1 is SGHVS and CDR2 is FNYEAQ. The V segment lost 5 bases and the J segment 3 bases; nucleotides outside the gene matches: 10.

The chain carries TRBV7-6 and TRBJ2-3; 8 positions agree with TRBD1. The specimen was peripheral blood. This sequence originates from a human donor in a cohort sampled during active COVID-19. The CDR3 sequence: CASSPSGQGWTDTQYF. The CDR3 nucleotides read TGTGCCAGCAGCCCCAGCGGACAGGGTTGGACAGATACGCAGTATTTT.